Below are 15 T cell receptor beta chains sequenced from a single sample in a study of cytomegalovirus exposure and HLA in healthy donors. TCRdb keeps only in-frame clones here, not all; method: immunoSEQ multiplex PCR. The sample includes around 86,000 clones, about 93% seen only once; the top ten take less than 1.5%. What was sequenced was PBMCs. The receptors were sampled from a woman in her 30s in good health and CMV-seropositive.

The chain links TRBV15 to TRBJ1-5, with 9 bases fitting TRBD1. V dropped 4 bases and J dropped 0; count of bases not matched to a gene: 16. Germline V gives CDR1 LNHNV, CDR2 YYDKDF (reference sequence). The CDR3 runs 20 residues. For the CDR3, the DNA is TGTGCCACCAGCAAACTTGGCACAGGGGGCCACTACTATAGCAATCAGCCCCAGCATTTT. This gives the protein CATSKLGTGGHYYSNQPQHF.

V gene TRBV6-6 combines with J gene TRBJ1-1; 9 bases are shared with TRBD1. CDR3 length: 15 residues. CDR1 MNHNY and CDR2 SVGAGI come from the germline V gene (reference sequence). V lost 1 base to trimming and J lost 3 bases; unmatched junction nucleotides: 3. The CDR3 nucleotides are TGTGCCAGCAGTTACTTGGGACAGGGAGACACTGAAGCTTTCTTT. It yields the protein CASSYLGQGDTEAFF.

The V gene is TRBV6-1, the J gene TRBJ2-2, with D possibly TRBD2 on 5 matching bases. V was cut by 1 base and J by 5 bases, with 14 bases left in between. The germline V gene encodes CDR1 MNHNS and CDR2 SASEGT. The CDR3 totals 16 residues. CDR3 nucleotides: TGTGCCAGCAGTGAAGAGGGAGTTGCCGTAACCGGGGAGCTGTTTTTT. It yields the protein CASSEEGVAVTGELFF.

The genes are TRBV21-1 and TRBJ2-7; the table's D call, TRBD1, has no DNA check behind it. TRBV21-1 is an annotated pseudogene. The CDR3 is 16 amino acids. The CDR3 protein is CASSLFHGTAVYEQYF. Here the CDR3 DNA reads TGTGCCAGCAGCCTATTTCACGGGACAGCCGTATACGAGCAGTACTTC.

This chain joins TRBV9 and TRBJ2-7, with TRBD2 identical over 12 bases. The CDR3 has 17 amino acids. Germline CDR1 SGDLS, CDR2 YYNGEE. The ends lost 0 bases at V and 3 bases at J; junction bases unmatched: 7. CDR3 sequence reads: CASSVGLLAGGFYEQYF. CDR3 DNA: TGTGCCAGCAGCGTAGGCCTCCTAGCGGGAGGGTTCTACGAGCAGTACTTC.

This clone was recorded once. The V gene is TRBV5-1, the J gene TRBJ1-2, with 7 bases fitting TRBD1. The V gene end was trimmed by 4 bases and the J gene end by 4 bases; junction bases not matched to a gene: 13. The CDR3 is made up of 16 amino acids. Germline CDR1 is SGHRS and CDR2 is YFSETQ. The CDR3 DNA reads as TGCGCCAGCAGCACATACAGACAGGGCTTGATCTATGGCTACACCTTC. It yields the protein CASSTYRQGLIYGYTF. Combining the CDR3 with reference TRBV5-1 and TRBJ1-2 gives the whole variable domain KAGVTQTPRYLIKTRGQQVTLSCSPISGHRSVSWYQQTPGQGLQFLFEYFSETQRNKGNFPGRFSGRQFSNSRSEMNVSTLELGDSALYLCASSTYRQGLIYGYTFGSGTRLTVV.

This clone was counted a few times. This sequence joins TRBV28 and TRBJ1-3; D gene ambiguous. This CDR3 is 13 amino acids long. The V end lost 6 bases, the J end lost 0 bases, and 6 bases lay between the germline ends. Per germline, CDR1 MDHEN and CDR2 SYDVKM. CDR3 DNA: TGTGCCAGCAGCCACTACTCTGGAAACACCATATATTTT. Translated, it gives CASSHYSGNTIYF.

J is TRBJ1-2 and V is TRBV18; 10 bases are a match to TRBD1. CDR1 is KGHSH and CDR2 is LQKENI in the germline V gene. V lost 6 bases, J lost 3 bases, and 7 bases stayed unmatched. The CDR3 is 15 residues long. The CDR3 reads CASSPGTGEYYGYTF. CDR3 DNA sequence: TGTGCCAGCTCGCCCGGGACAGGGGAATACTATGGCTACACCTTC. Combining the CDR3 with reference TRBV18 and TRBJ1-2 gives the whole variable domain NAGVMQNPRHLVRRRGQEARLRCSPMKGHSHVYWYRQLPEEGLKFMVYLQKENIIDESGMPKERFSAEFPKEGPSILRIQQVVRGDSAAYFCASSPGTGEYYGYTFGSGTRLTVV.

The V and J genes are TRBV9 and TRBJ2-2, with 8 bases fitting TRBD1. Germline V lookup: CDR1 SGDLS, CDR2 YYNGEE. Trimming at V came to 4 bases and at J to 0 bases, leaving 5 bases not matched to a gene. The CDR3 spans 16 residues. CDR3 DNA sequence: TGTGCCAGCAGCCCAGGGGGCACCCCGAACACCGGGGAGCTGTTTTTT. This codes for CASSPGGTPNTGELFF.

The genes are TRBV4-3 and TRBJ1-5; D uncertain. V was trimmed by 0 bases and J by 0 bases, leaving 9 bases between them. The germline V gene encodes CDR1 LGHNA and CDR2 YSLEER. The CDR3 extends over 16 amino acids. CDR3 residues: CASSQDLAVSNQPQHF. CDR3 in DNA: TGCGCCAGCAGCCAAGATCTGGCAGTTAGCAATCAGCCCCAGCATTTT.

The chain combines TRBV5-1 with TRBJ2-1; D ambiguous. Looked up from germline, CDR1 is SGHRS and CDR2 is YFSETQ. V gave up 0 bases and J gave up 8 bases, with 6 bases separating them. CDR3 length: 12 residues. DNA of the CDR3: TGCGCCAGCAGCTTGGATGGGCATGAGCAGTTCTTC. It codes for CASSLDGHEQFF.

This chain uses TRBV30 with TRBJ1-5; 12 bases line up with TRBD1. The CDR3 length is 15 residues. Germline V lookup: CDR1 GTSNPN, CDR2 SVGIG (reference sequence). The CDR3 region has the DNA TGTGCTGCCGGGACAGGGGGCGCGGGCAATCAGCCCCAGCATTTT. Translation gives CAAGTGGAGNQPQHF.

The chain combines TRBV4-3 with TRBJ2-1; the match to TRBD2 covers 11 bases. This CDR3 has 17 residues. J was trimmed by 9 bases and V by 3 bases; bases with no gene match: 13. Germline V CDR1 and CDR2: LGHNA, YSLEER. CDR3 protein: CASSQGETSGALGEQFF. CDR3 sequence (DNA): TGCGCCAGCAGCCAGGGGGAGACTAGCGGGGCTTTGGGTGAGCAGTTCTTC.

This rearrangement joins TRBV28 to TRBJ2-2; 8 bases line up with TRBD2. Germline values: CDR1 MDHEN, CDR2 SYDVKM. The CDR3 covers 15 residues. After removal of 4 bases from V and 6 bases from J, the junction contained 7 bases not matched to a gene. The CDR3: CASSYKAGVAGELFF. CDR3 in DNA: TGTGCCAGCAGTTATAAAGCGGGAGTGGCCGGGGAGCTGTTTTTT.

The chain is built from TRBV5-1 and TRBJ2-5; TRBD1 might be the D (6 bases). Germline CDR1 and CDR2: SGHRS and YFSETQ. Trimming took off 2 bases at V and 1 base at J, with 24 bases between the two ends. The CDR3 totals 19 residues. Here the CDR3 reads CASSFLAYPGTKVQETQYF. CDR3 coding DNA: TGCGCCAGCAGCTTTTTGGCTTATCCCGGGACAAAGGTCCAAGAGACCCAGTACTTC.